Following are 14 T cell receptor beta chains from one sample sequenced in a study of identical twins. TCRdb re-called the 5' RACE reads through MiXCR, storing one row per CDR3 protein. The sample yields 280,000 or so distinct CDR3 sequences, less than 9% seen once. The sample was also linked to a second study, of yellow fever vaccine responses in identical twins.

The source material was memory (CD45RO+) T cells sorted from blood. Source of these receptors: a woman younger than 35 in good health.

This clonotype was observed many times. The chain employs TRBV12-3 or TRBV12-4 and TRBJ2-4; D perhaps matches TRBD2 (7 bases). The V gene lost 3 bases and the J gene lost 5 bases, with 26 bases spanning the gap. This CDR3 contains 19 residues. The CDR3 DNA reads as TGTGCCAGCAGTTTCAGTGGGGGGGGGGCGGAAGAATTGCAAAACATTCAGTACTTC. It is translated as CASSFSGGGAEELQNIQYF.

This clonotype was seen many times. The J gene is TRBJ1-4, the V gene TRBV3-1, with 8 bases identical to TRBD1. This CDR3 has 15 amino acids. The germline gives CDR1 LGHDT, CDR2 YNNKEL (reference sequence). V lost 4 bases, J lost 7 bases, and 8 bases stayed unmatched. This CDR3 reads CASSRRTGRGEKLFF. CDR3 sequence (DNA): TGTGCCAGCAGCCGAAGGACAGGGAGAGGTGAAAAACTGTTTTTT.

This clonotype was observed a handful of times. The rearrangement joins TRBV12-3 or TRBV12-4 to TRBJ1-4, with TRBD1 as a possible D gene (5 bases). The V and J ends lost 6 bases and 10 bases respectively, with 12 bases between them. The CDR3 sequence is 12 residues long. CDR3 nucleotide sequence: TGTGCCAGCAGCTCAATGGGGCGAAAACTGTTTTTT. This translates into CASSSMGRKLFF.

V and J are TRBV5-5 and TRBJ2-3, with 7 bases lining up with TRBD1. Germline-derived CDR1 and CDR2 are SGHKS and YYEKEE (reference sequence). The CDR3 totals 15 residues. V was pared by 0 bases and J by 2 bases, with 3 bases of the junction left unmatched. The CDR3 region is CASSLEGQYTDTQYF. CDR3 DNA: TGTGCCAGCAGCTTGGAGGGACAGTACACAGATACGCAGTATTTT.

This clonotype occurred a few times. The chain links TRBV6-5 to TRBJ2-5; the match to TRBD2 covers 13 bases. Trimming at V came to 7 bases and at J to 5 bases, leaving 7 bases not matched to a gene. Germline V gene lookup returns CDR1 MNHEY and CDR2 SVGAGI. CDR3 length: 15 amino acids. CDR3 coding DNA: TGTGCCAGCATGTCACTAGCGGGAGGGGGTGAGACCCAGTACTTC. It codes for CASMSLAGGGETQYF.

This clonotype was recorded at least ten times. The CDR3 loop is CASTRGGGLTDTQYF. The CDR3 nucleotides read TGTGCCAGCACCCGAGGGGGGGGTTTGACAGATACGCAGTATTTT. J is TRBJ2-3 and V is TRBV6-1; D is perhaps TRBD2 (7 bases). Trimming stripped 7 bases from V and 3 bases from J, with 17 bases between. The germline V gene has CDR1 MNHNS and CDR2 SASEGT. This CDR3 spans 15 amino acids.

This chain joins TRBV29-1 and TRBJ1-5, with D unresolved. The CDR3 is 13 residues long. The germline V and J ends were trimmed by 4 bases and 6 bases, with 13 bases remaining between them. Germline V lookup: CDR1 SQVTM, CDR2 ANQGSEA. CDR3 sequence reads: CSVVTREGQPQHF. In DNA, the CDR3 is TGCAGCGTTGTGACCCGGGAGGGTCAGCCCCAGCATTTT.

This clonotype was counted at least ten times. The chain couples TRBV20-1 to TRBJ2-5, with 9 bases fitting TRBD1. Germline-derived CDR1 and CDR2 are DFQATT and SNEGSKA (reference sequence). V lost 5 bases to trimming and J lost 4 bases; unmatched junction nucleotides: 5. The CDR3 covers 13 residues. The CDR3 is CSAYTGGRETQYF. CDR3 sequence (DNA): TGCAGTGCTTATACAGGGGGCAGAGAGACCCAGTACTTC.

This clonotype was recorded a few times. The CDR3: CASSLGHGISGANVLTF. CDR3 sequence (DNA): TGCGCCAGCAGCTTGGGACATGGTATCTCTGGGGCCAACGTCCTGACTTTC. The genes are TRBV5-1 and TRBJ2-6; D remains ambiguous. This CDR3 comprises 17 residues. The V end was cut by 0 bases, the J end by 0 bases, with 10 bases between. Germline CDR1 is SGHRS and CDR2 is YFSETQ.

This rearrangement joins TRBV11-2 to TRBJ2-7; no reliable D call. Germline-derived CDR1 and CDR2 are SGHAT and FQNNGV. The CDR3 sequence is 13 residues long. V lost 1 base, J lost 7 bases, and 11 bases lay in between. The CDR3 region is CASSLVGHQEQYF. In nucleotides, the CDR3 is TGTGCCAGCAGCTTAGTAGGGCATCAGGAGCAGTACTTC.

The sample holds many counts of this clonotype. V is TRBV5-5 and J is TRBJ2-1, with D uncertain. Germline CDR1 SGHKS, CDR2 YYEKEE (reference sequence). This CDR3 region has 13 residues. Trimming cost V 2 bases and J 7 bases, with 10 bases left between them. The CDR3 region has the DNA TGTGCCAGCAGCTTCCTAAGTCAAAATGAGCAGTTCTTC. Translating it yields CASSFLSQNEQFF.

This clonotype was detected a few times. The gene calls are TRBV5-1 and TRBJ2-1, with TRBD2 matching 8 bases. Unmatched junction bases numbered 9, after V lost 0 bases and J lost 7 bases. Per the germline V gene, CDR1 is SGHRS and CDR2 is YFSETQ. The CDR3 is made up of 16 amino acids. The CDR3 loop reads CASSLAEIAGMNEQFF. CDR3 nucleotides: TGCGCCAGCAGCTTGGCCGAGATAGCGGGGATGAATGAGCAGTTCTTC.

The chain has TRBV6-5 and TRBJ2-1; the match to TRBD2 covers 9 bases. The CDR3 totals 15 residues. V shed 5 bases and J 8 bases; nucleotides not matched to a gene: 10. From germline, CDR1 is MNHEY and CDR2 SVGAGI. CDR3 nucleotides: TGTGCCAGCAGTATCCTCGCGGGAGGGCCCCATGAGCAGTTCTTC. Encoded protein: CASSILAGGPHEQFF.

This clonotype was seen ten or more times. V and J are TRBV29-1 and TRBJ2-5; D is perhaps TRBD2 (7 bases). The CDR3 has 13 residues. Germline values: CDR1 SQVTM, CDR2 ANQGSEA. Between the trimmed V and J ends, which lost 4 bases and 5 bases, there was a span of 14 bases. This chain's CDR3 is CSVVGGPGETQYF. The CDR3 bases are TGCAGCGTTGTCGGGGGGCCGGGGGAGACCCAGTACTTC.